This T cell receptor (beta chain) is drawn from a study of radiation and T cells in renal cell carcinoma. Study outcomes and limitations: In blood, top tumor clones expanded by 2 weeks, shrinking by 4. Pretreatment tumor biopsies were lacking, so baseline clonotypes are unknown.

This table comes from immunoSEQ multiplex PCR, and its TCRdb copy is limited to in-frame clones, with some not included. The sample has 130,000 to 150,000 clones; more than 70% are singletons. Comment on this clone: Its antigen is unknown.

Germline-derived CDR1 and CDR2 are SGHRS and YFSETQ. Trimming removed 4 bases from V and 8 bases from J, with 18 bases in between. This CDR3 spans 15 amino acids. The time point was: baseline pretreatment blood. The treatment denotes: 15 Gy SBRT to primary tumor, nephrectomy 4 weeks later. Sequences were derived from blood, sampled from a patient whose treatment included radiotherapy and nephrectomy. The origin of this receptor is a woman in her forties or fifties with renal cell carcinoma. V and J are TRBV5-1 and TRBJ1-4; a possible D gene is TRBD1 (5 bases). The CDR3 DNA reads TGCGCCAGCAGCACTGGGGGGAGTGTGGTGGAAAAACTGTTTTTT. Protein: CASSTGGSVVEKLFF.